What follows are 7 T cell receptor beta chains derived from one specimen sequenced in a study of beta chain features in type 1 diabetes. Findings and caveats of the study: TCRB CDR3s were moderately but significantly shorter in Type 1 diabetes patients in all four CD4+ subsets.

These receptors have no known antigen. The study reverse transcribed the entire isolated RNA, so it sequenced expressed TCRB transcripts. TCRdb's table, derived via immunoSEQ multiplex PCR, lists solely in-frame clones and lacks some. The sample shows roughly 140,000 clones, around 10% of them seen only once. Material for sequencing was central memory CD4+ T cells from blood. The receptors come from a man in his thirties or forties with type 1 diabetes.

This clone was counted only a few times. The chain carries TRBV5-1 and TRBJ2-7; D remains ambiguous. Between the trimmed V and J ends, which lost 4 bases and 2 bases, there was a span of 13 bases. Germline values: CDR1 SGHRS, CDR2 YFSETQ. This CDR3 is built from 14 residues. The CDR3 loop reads CASSRRGEAYEQYF. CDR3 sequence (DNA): TGCGCCAGCAGCCGGAGAGGAGAGGCCTACGAGCAGTACTTC.

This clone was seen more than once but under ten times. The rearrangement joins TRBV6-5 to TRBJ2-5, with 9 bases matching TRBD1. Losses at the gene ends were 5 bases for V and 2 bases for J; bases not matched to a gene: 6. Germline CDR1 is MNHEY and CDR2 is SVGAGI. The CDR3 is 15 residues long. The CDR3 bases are TGTGCCAGCAGTGCCCCGGGACAGGGTCAAGAGACCCAGTACTTC. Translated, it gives CASSAPGQGQETQYF.

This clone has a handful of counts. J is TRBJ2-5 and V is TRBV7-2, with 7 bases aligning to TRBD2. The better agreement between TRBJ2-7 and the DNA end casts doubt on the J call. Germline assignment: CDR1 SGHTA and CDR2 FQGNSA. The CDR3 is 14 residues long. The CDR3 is CASSSREGRYEQYF. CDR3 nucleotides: TGTGCCAGCAGCTCCAGGGAGGGGCGGTACGAGCAGTACTTC.

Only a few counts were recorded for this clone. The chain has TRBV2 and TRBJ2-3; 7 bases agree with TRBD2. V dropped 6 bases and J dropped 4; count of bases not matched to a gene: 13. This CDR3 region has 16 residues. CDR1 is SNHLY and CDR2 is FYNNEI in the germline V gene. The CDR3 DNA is TGTGCCAGCAGGAGGGGACTATCTGGGACGTCAGATACGCAGTATTTT. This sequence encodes CASRRGLSGTSDTQYF.

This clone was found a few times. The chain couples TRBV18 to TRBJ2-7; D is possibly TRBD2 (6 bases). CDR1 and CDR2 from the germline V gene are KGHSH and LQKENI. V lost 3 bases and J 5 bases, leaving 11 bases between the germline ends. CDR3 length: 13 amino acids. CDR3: CASSPPGGDEQYF. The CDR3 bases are TGTGCCAGCTCACCCCCCGGAGGGGACGAGCAGTACTTC.

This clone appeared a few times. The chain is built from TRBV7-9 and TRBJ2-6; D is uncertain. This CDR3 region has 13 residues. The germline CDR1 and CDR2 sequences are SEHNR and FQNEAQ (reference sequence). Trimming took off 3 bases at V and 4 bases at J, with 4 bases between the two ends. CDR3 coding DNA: TGTGCCAGCAGCTTCCAGGGGGCCAACGTCCTGACTTTC. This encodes CASSFQGANVLTF.

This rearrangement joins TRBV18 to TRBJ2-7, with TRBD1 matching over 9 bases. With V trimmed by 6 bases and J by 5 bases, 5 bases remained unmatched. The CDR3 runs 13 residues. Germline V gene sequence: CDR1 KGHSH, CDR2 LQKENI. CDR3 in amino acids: CASSPGTGNEQYF. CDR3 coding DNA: TGTGCCAGCTCTCCCGGGACAGGGAACGAGCAGTACTTC.